The sequence of this T cell receptor (beta chain) was determined in a study of response to subunit inactivated influenza vaccine. Regarding the study as a whole: Each seasonal flu vaccination may recruit only limited new T cells, authors suggested.

The CDR3 sequence is 14 residues long. The V end lost 4 bases, the J end lost 1 base, and 9 bases lay between the germline ends. Looked up from germline, CDR1 is ENHRY and CDR2 is SYGVKD. A note on this clonotype: Its antigen remains unidentified.

TCRdb re-derived calls from the RT-PCR reads in MiXCR, one entry per CDR3 protein. The table has 530,000 or so distinct CDR3 sequences, 10% to 15% seen once. The chain has TRBV10-3 and TRBJ2-3; D may be TRBD1 or TRBD2 (5 bases each). The input for sequencing was PBMCs from blood, taken on the day of vaccination. This TCR was recovered from a man in his fifties or sixties who received an inactivated influenza vaccine. The CDR3 sequence: CAISAGRGTDTQYF. CDR3 nucleotides: TGTGCCATCAGTGCGGGGCGGGGCACAGATACGCAGTATTTT.